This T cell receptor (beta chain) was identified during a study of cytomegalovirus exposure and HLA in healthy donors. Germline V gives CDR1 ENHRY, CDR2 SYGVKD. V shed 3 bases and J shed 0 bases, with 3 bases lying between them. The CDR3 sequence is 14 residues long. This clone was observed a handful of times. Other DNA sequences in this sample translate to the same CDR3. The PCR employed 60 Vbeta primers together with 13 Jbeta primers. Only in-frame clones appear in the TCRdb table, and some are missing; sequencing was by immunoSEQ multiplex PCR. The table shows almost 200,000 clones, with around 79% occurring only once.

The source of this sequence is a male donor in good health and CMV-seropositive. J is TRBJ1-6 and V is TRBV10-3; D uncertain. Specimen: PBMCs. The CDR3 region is CAISDSSYNSPLHF. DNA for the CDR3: TGTGCCATCAGTGACAGCTCCTATAATTCACCCCTCCACTTT.